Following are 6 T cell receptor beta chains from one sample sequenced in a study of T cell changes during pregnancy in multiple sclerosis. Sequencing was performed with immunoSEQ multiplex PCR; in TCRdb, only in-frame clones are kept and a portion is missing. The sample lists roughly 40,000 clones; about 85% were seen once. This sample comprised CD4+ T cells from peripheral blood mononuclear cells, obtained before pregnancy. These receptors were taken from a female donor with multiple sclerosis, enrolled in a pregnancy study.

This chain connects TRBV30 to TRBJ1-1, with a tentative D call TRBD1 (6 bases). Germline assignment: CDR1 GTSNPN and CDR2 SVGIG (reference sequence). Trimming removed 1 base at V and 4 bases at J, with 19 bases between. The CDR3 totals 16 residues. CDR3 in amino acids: CAWSASTGMGSTEAFF. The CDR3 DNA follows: TGTGCCTGGAGTGCATCTACAGGGATGGGCAGCACTGAAGCTTTCTTT. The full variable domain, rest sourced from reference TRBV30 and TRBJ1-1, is SQTIHQWPATLVQPVGSPLSLECTVEGTSNPNLYWYRQAAGRGLQLLFYSVGIGQISSEVPQNLSASRPQDRQFILSSKKLLLSDSGFYLCAWSASTGMGSTEAFFGQGTRLTVV.

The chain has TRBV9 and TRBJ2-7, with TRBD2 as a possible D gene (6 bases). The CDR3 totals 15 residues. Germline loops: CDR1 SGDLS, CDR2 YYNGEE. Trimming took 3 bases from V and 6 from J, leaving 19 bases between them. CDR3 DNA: TGTGCCAGCAGCGCCCACCCCTATTTGGAGGGCGAGCAGTACTTC. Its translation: CASSAHPYLEGEQYF.

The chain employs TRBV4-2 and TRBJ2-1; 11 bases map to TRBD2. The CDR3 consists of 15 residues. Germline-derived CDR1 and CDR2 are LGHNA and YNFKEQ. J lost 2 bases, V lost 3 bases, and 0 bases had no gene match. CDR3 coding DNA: TGTGCCAGCAGCCAGACTAGCGGGGCCTACAATGAGCAGTTCTTC. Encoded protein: CASSQTSGAYNEQFF.

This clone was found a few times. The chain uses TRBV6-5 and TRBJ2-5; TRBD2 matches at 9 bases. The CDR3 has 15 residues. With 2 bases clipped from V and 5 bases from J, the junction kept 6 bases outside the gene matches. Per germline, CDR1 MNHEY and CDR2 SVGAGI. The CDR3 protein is CASSYGGGAGETQYF. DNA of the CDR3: TGTGCCAGCAGTTACGGCGGGGGGGCCGGCGAGACCCAGTACTTC.

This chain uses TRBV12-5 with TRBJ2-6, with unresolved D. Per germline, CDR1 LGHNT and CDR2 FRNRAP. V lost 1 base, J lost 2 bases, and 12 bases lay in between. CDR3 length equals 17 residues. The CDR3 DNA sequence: TGTGCTAGTGGTTTGGAGAAAGCGAGAACTGGGGCCAACGTCCTGACTTTC. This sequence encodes CASGLEKARTGANVLTF.

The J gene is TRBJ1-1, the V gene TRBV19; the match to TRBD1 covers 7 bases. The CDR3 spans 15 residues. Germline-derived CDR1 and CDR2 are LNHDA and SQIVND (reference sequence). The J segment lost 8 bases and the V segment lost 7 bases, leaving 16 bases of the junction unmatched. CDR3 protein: CASNDPGGPSSEAFF. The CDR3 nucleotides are TGTGCCAGTAATGATCCAGGGGGACCTAGCTCAGAAGCTTTCTTT.